The 29 T cell receptor beta chains reported below all come from one sample, sequenced in a study of cytotoxic CD8 clonotypes in ibrutinib-treated CLL. Clones were sequenced by immunoSEQ multiplex PCR, and TCRdb holds only the in-frame ones, with some missing. The repertoire holds around 310,000 clones, with 80% as singletons. The sample in question was PBMCs, obtained before ibrutinib treatment. These receptors all stem from a human donor with chronic lymphocytic leukemia.

The chain is built from TRBV5-6 and TRBJ2-7; 10 bases match TRBD2. The CDR3 totals 17 residues. V lost 0 bases, J lost 6 bases, and 12 bases stayed unmatched. Germline values: CDR1 SGHDT, CDR2 YYEEEE. CDR3 nucleotides: TGTGCCAGCAGCTTGGAAATCGGGCTAGCGGGAGCACGCGAGCAGTACTTC. Its protein is CASSLEIGLAGAREQYF.

In the case of this clone: At one end, the junction sequence differs from germline, possibly due to a read error. The rearrangement links TRBV20-1 to TRBJ2-7, with D unresolved. Germline-derived CDR1 and CDR2 are DFQATT and SNEGSKA (reference sequence). CDR3 size: 11 residues. The chain's CDR3 is CSAGEVWEQYF. CDR3 DNA: TGCAGTGCTGGAGAAGTGTGGGAGCAGTACTTC.

CDR3 region: CASSLGGQANEKLFF. The CDR3 nucleotides read TGTGCCAGTTCCCTGGGGGGCCAGGCTAATGAAAAACTGTTTTTT. V and J are TRBV28 and TRBJ1-4, with D tentatively TRBD1 (6 bases). CDR3 size: 15 residues. Deletions cut 9 bases from V and 3 bases from J, with 17 bases between. The germline V gene has CDR1 MDHEN and CDR2 SYDVKM.

The rearrangement uses TRBV6-4 and TRBJ2-2; the match to TRBD2 covers 8 bases. V gave up 8 bases and J gave up 2 bases; unmatched junction bases: 4. The CDR3 sequence is 14 residues long. CDR1 and CDR2 from the germline V gene are MRHNA and SNTAGT. The CDR3 protein is CASGREANTGELFF. The DNA of the CDR3 is TGTGCCAGCGGGCGGGAGGCCAACACCGGGGAGCTGTTTTTT.

The chain is built from TRBV5-4 and TRBJ2-7; 8 positions match TRBD1. V lost 3 bases to trimming and J lost 6 bases; unmatched junction nucleotides: 11. The CDR3 runs to 15 residues. Germline CDR1 reads SGHNT; CDR2 reads YYREEE (reference sequence). The CDR3 reads CASSSPQGANFEQYF. CDR3 DNA: TGTGCCAGCAGCTCGCCGCAGGGGGCAAACTTCGAGCAGTACTTC.

This clone came up a few times. The rearrangement uses TRBV7-8 and TRBJ2-7; D is perhaps TRBD1 or TRBD2 (5 bases each). V was pared by 3 bases and J by 4 bases, with 10 bases between. This CDR3 has 13 residues. Germline V lookup: CDR1 SGHVS, CDR2 FQNEAQ. The CDR3 coding sequence is TGTGCCAGCAGCTTTAGGGACGATTACGAGCAGTACTTC. Translated: CASSFRDDYEQYF.

J is TRBJ2-7 and V is TRBV18; D not resolved. Germline V gene data show CDR1 as KGHSH and CDR2 as LQKENI. This CDR3 comprises 15 residues. Trimming removed 1 base from V and 3 bases from J, with 13 bases in between. CDR3 in amino acids: CASSPRTGIGYEQYF. Here the CDR3 DNA reads TGTGCCAGCTCACCACGTACCGGTATTGGCTACGAGCAGTACTTC.

The count of this clone is one. This CDR3 is CAWDLDGGTEAFF. In DNA form, the CDR3 reads TGTGCCTGGGACCTCGACGGGGGCACTGAAGCTTTCTTT. J is TRBJ1-1 and V is TRBV30; a possible D gene is TRBD1 (5 bases). CDR3 length: 13 residues. V was pared by 5 bases and J by 4 bases, with 14 bases between. Germline values: CDR1 GTSNPN, CDR2 SVGIG (reference sequence).

CDR3 coding DNA: TGCGCCAGCAGCCAATGGACAGGGAATTACGAGCAGTACTTC. This encodes CASSQWTGNYEQYF. This chain links TRBV4-3 with TRBJ2-7, with 8 bases aligning to TRBD1. CDR3 length: 14 amino acids. J was trimmed by 4 bases and V by 2 bases; bases with no gene match: 4. CDR1 and CDR2 from the germline V gene are LGHNA and YSLEER.

The CDR3 loop reads CASWGTNTGELFF. The CDR3 coding sequence is TGTGCCAGCTGGGGGACGAACACCGGGGAGCTGTTTTTT. The chain is built from TRBV28 and TRBJ2-2; either TRBD1 or TRBD2 may supply D (5 bases each). Trimming took 8 bases from V and 0 from J, leaving 7 bases between them. The CDR3 runs to 13 residues. Germline values: CDR1 MDHEN, CDR2 SYDVKM.

The sample holds a few counts of this clone. The chain uses TRBV7-2 and TRBJ1-4; 8 bases align to TRBD1. The CDR3 sequence is 15 residues long. J lost 6 bases, V lost 0 bases, and 3 bases had no gene match. CDR1 and CDR2 (germline): SGHTA, FQGNSA. The CDR3 is CASSLAGQGYEKLFF. The DNA for the CDR3 is TGTGCCAGCAGCTTAGCAGGACAGGGCTATGAAAAACTGTTTTTT.

The chain links TRBV11-3 to TRBJ2-1; 7 bases fit TRBD1. Germline-derived CDR1 and CDR2 are SGHNT and YENEEA. Trimming cost V 2 bases and J 5 bases; bases outside gene matches: 6. The CDR3 contains 15 residues. The CDR3 DNA follows: TGTGCCAGCAGCTTATCGAGGGGGCGACACAATGAGCAGTTCTTC. It is translated as CASSLSRGRHNEQFF.

The rearrangement joins TRBV4-3 to TRBJ2-7; 8 bases fit TRBD2. The CDR3 has 16 residues. Germline loops: CDR1 LGHNA, CDR2 YSLEER. Germline trimming cut 4 bases from V and 2 bases from J; bases unmatched to any gene: 10. This CDR3 reads CASSRGSGALTYEQYF. In DNA, the CDR3 is TGCGCCAGCAGCCGGGGTAGCGGGGCCTTAACCTACGAGCAGTACTTC.

V is TRBV19 and J is TRBJ2-7; TRBD2 agrees at 10 bases. The V gene end was trimmed by 3 bases and the J gene end by 10 bases; junction bases not matched to a gene: 9. This CDR3 comprises 14 residues. Germline CDR1 reads LNHDA; CDR2 reads SQIVND (reference sequence). The CDR3 DNA follows: TGTGCCAGTAGTATCGGGACTAGCGCCGGGGGACAGTACTTC. This sequence encodes CASSIGTSAGGQYF.

The V and J genes are TRBV29-1 and TRBJ2-5, with D possibly being TRBD2 (5 bases). Looked up from germline, CDR1 is SQVTM and CDR2 is ANQGSEA. The CDR3 consists of 12 residues. The V gene lost 5 bases and the J gene lost 5 bases, with 12 bases spanning the gap. CDR3 sequence: CSVQRLSETQYF. Written as DNA, the CDR3 is TGCAGCGTTCAGAGACTATCGGAGACCCAGTACTTC.

This clone was seen more than once but under ten times. The chain links TRBV5-4 to TRBJ1-2, with D possibly TRBD1 on 5 matching bases. The CDR3 extends over 13 amino acids. V was clipped by 0 bases and J by 6 bases, with 9 bases between them. Per germline, CDR1 SGHNT and CDR2 YYREEE (reference sequence). The CDR3 bases are TGTGCCAGCAGCTTGGATGCAGGGAATGGCTACACCTTC. It encodes CASSLDAGNGYTF. Supplemented by reference TRBV5-4 and TRBJ1-2, the full variable domain reads ETGVTQSPTHLIKTRGQQVTLRCSSQSGHNTVSWYQQALGQGPQFIFQYYREEENGRGNFPPRFSGLQFPNYSSELNVNALELDDSALYLCASSLDAGNGYTFGSGTRLTVV.

The chain uses TRBV29-1 and TRBJ2-7, with no clear D. The germline V gene encodes CDR1 SQVTM and CDR2 ANQGSEA. There are 13 residues in the CDR3. V was cut by 1 base and J by 0 bases, with 7 bases left in between. CDR3 bases: TGCAGCGTTGAAGCAGAATCCTCCTACGAGCAGTACTTC. The encoded protein is CSVEAESSYEQYF.

The rearrangement uses TRBV6-5 and TRBJ2-7, with D tentatively TRBD2 (6 bases). The CDR3 contains 14 residues. Trimming removed 0 bases at V and 5 bases at J, with 11 bases between. CDR1 and CDR2 from the germline V gene are MNHEY and SVGAGI. This CDR3 reads CASSYSSGGDEQYF. The CDR3 DNA sequence: TGTGCCAGCAGTTACTCGTCTGGAGGGGACGAGCAGTACTTC.

The chain combines TRBV9 with TRBJ2-3, with 9 bases identical to TRBD1. J was trimmed by 0 bases and V by 3 bases; bases with no gene match: 8. Germline CDR1 reads SGDLS; CDR2 reads YYNGEE. The CDR3 has 17 residues. The CDR3 region has the DNA TGTGCCAGCAGCGCCTACCCGGGACAGGGTAGCACAGATACGCAGTATTTT. Amino acid sequence: CASSAYPGQGSTDTQYF.

This chain links TRBV11-2 with TRBJ2-7, with D possibly being TRBD1 (5 bases). This CDR3 has 15 residues. Germline CDR1 and CDR2: SGHAT and FQNNGV. Trimming pared 3 bases from V and 0 bases from J, leaving 12 bases between. CDR3 DNA sequence: TGTGCCAGCAGCTTTGGACGGACAAGCTCCTACGAGCAGTACTTC. Protein product: CASSFGRTSSYEQYF.

In this sample, this clone turned up once. The V call is TRBV19, the J call TRBJ2-2; D ambiguous. CDR1 is LNHDA, CDR2 SQIVND, per germline (reference sequence). The CDR3 is 12 residues long. V gave up 3 bases and J gave up 10 bases, with 9 bases separating them. Written as DNA, the CDR3 is TGTGCCAGTAGTATTGGGGTGTTGGAGCTGTTTTTT. Protein: CASSIGVLELFF.

This clone was detected a few times. The chain couples TRBV18 to TRBJ2-1; 7 nucleotides agree with TRBD2. V was clipped by 3 bases and J by 5 bases; unmatched bases: 10. The germline CDR1 and CDR2 sequences are KGHSH and LQKENI. CDR3 size: 16 residues. CDR3: CASSPVGLLGDNEQFF. Written as DNA, the CDR3 is TGTGCCAGCTCACCTGTGGGACTATTGGGGGACAATGAGCAGTTCTTC.

This clone was picked up one time. The chain combines TRBV29-1 with TRBJ2-5; TRBD1 might be the D (5 bases). V was shortened by 7 bases and J by 7 bases, with 19 bases between the two germline ends. Germline-derived CDR1 and CDR2 are SQVTM and ANQGSEA. The CDR3 covers 13 residues. The CDR3 here is CSAGANQELTQYF. CDR3 DNA: TGCAGCGCTGGGGCAAACCAAGAACTGACCCAGTACTTC.

The CDR3 sequence: CASRSEASSYEQYF. The CDR3 DNA sequence: TGTGCCAGTAGGAGCGAGGCCAGCTCCTACGAGCAGTACTTC. The V and J genes are TRBV19 and TRBJ2-7; D is uncertain. Germline V gene data show CDR1 as LNHDA and CDR2 as SQIVND (reference sequence). The V end lost 6 bases, the J end lost 0 bases, and 12 bases lay between the germline ends. This CDR3 spans 14 amino acids.

In this sample, this clone turned up a few times. The chain combines TRBV10-3 with TRBJ2-1; D may be TRBD2 (5 bases). The CDR3 length is 14 residues. Deletions cut 4 bases from V and 4 bases from J, with 11 bases between. Germline CDR1 is ENHRY and CDR2 is SYGVKD. The CDR3 DNA sequence: TGTGCCATCAGTGCGGATAGCGAATACAATGAGCAGTTCTTC. Amino acids: CAISADSEYNEQFF.

V and J are TRBV30 and TRBJ1-4, with 8 bases matching TRBD1. Germline CDR1 GTSNPN, CDR2 SVGIG (reference sequence). The ends lost 4 bases at V and 4 bases at J; junction bases unmatched: 14. This CDR3 spans 17 amino acids. CDR3 nucleotides: TGTGCCTGGATGGGCGGGCAGGGGGCGATCAGTAATGAAAAACTGTTTTTT. Its protein is CAWMGGQGAISNEKLFF.

The V and J genes are TRBV30 and TRBJ1-6, with 9 bases identical to TRBD1. The trim removed 4 bases at V and 6 bases at J, leaving 7 bases unmatched. Germline loops: CDR1 GTSNPN, CDR2 SVGIG (reference sequence). The CDR3 runs 15 residues. CDR3 DNA sequence: TGTGCCTGGAAGGGTGGGACAGGGTCTAATTCACCCCTCCACTTT. It is translated as CAWKGGTGSNSPLHF.

Details on this clone: Since a much larger clone is just one base distant, this may be a read error. Other DNA variants within this sample encode the same CDR3. The chain combines TRBV7-2 with TRBJ2-7, with D hard to call. V dropped 3 bases and J dropped 1 base, with 1 base sitting between them. There are 11 residues in the CDR3. The germline gives CDR1 SGHTA, CDR2 FQGNSA. The CDR3 loop is CASSLSYEQYF. The CDR3 DNA reads TGTGCCAGCAGCTTGTCCTACGAGCAGTACTTC. The variable domain in full, with the rest retrieved from reference TRBV7-2 and TRBJ2-7, is GAGVSQSPSNKVTEKGKDVELRCDPISGHTALYWYRQSLGQGLEFLIYFQGNSAPDKSGLPSDRFSAERTGGSVSTLTIQRTQQEDSAVYLCASSLSYEQYFGPGTRLTVT.

This chain uses TRBV11-2 with TRBJ2-3; D remains unclear. CDR1 and CDR2 (germline): SGHAT, FQNNGV. Deletions cut 2 bases from V and 1 base from J, with 13 bases between. The CDR3 is 16 residues long. The CDR3 sequence: CASSLRAFLGTDTQYF. The CDR3 DNA reads TGTGCCAGCAGCTTACGGGCCTTTTTGGGCACAGATACGCAGTATTTT.